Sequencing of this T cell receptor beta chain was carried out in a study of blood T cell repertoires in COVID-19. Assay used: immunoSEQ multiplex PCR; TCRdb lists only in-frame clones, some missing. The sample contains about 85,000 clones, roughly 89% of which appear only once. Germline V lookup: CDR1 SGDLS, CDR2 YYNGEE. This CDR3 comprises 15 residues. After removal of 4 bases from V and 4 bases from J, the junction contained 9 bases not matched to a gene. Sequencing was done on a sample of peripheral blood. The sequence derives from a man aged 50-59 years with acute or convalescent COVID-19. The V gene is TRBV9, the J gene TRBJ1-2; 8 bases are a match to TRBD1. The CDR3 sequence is CASSPRDRTFYGYTF. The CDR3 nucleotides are TGTGCCAGCAGCCCACGGGACAGGACTTTCTATGGCTACACCTTC.